The clone carrying this T cell receptor beta chain has more than one count but fewer than ten. Its target is unknown. TCR beta VDJ combinations and CDR3 sequences were profiled from genomic DNA. TCRdb fed the reads into MiXCR, producing one record per CDR3 protein. Among 250,000 to 300,000 distinct CDR3 sequences, roughly three fifths were seen once, and the ten largest hold around 7.6%. The data derive from a study of CD8+CD57+ T cells in acquired aplastic anemia. Overall study context: Sorted CD4+ and CD8+ cells gave a mean 3.2 ug DNA, range 0.2 to 27.4 ug. Study results and caveats: No significant difference in CD8+ Simpson's diversity was found between patients and controls. In common between the patients and the controls were some 29 CD8+ CDR3 sequences.

Germline V lookup: CDR1 LNHDA, CDR2 SQIVND (reference sequence). Trimming shortened V by 7 bases and J by 5 bases, and 11 bases separated the two germline ends. The CDR3 runs 12 residues. The sample taken for sequencing was sorted CD4+, CD8+, or CD8+CD57+ T cells (not recorded which) from PBMCs. V is TRBV19 and J is TRBJ1-2; D is unclear. The receptor's source is a human donor with severe aplastic anemia or a healthy control (not recorded which). The CDR3 region is CASNDPRYGYTF. In DNA, the CDR3 is TGTGCCAGTAATGACCCACGGTATGGCTACACCTTC.